The T cell receptor beta chain described here comes from a study of shared clonotypes between healthy human individuals. Turning to the study itself: CD4 naive and memory got three plates each, CD8 naive two, CD8 memory one.

Study observations and caveats: How much donors shared clonotypes was expected to be affected by sequencing depth.

With regard to this clone: Its target is not known.

The CDR3 contains 16 residues. Germline lookup yields CDR1 SGDLS and CDR2 YYNGEE. Trimming shortened V by 0 bases and J by 0 bases, and 11 bases separated the two germline ends. Naive CD8 cells comprised CD45RO-negative, CCR7-positively selected cells, excluding terminally differentiated effector memory CD45RA+ cells. Nashville, Tennessee was home to all donors, each a Caucasian adult. An assay was performed, and its level was deep. TCRdb keeps only in-frame clones here, not all; method: immunoSEQ multiplex PCR. The profile covers about 1,900,000 clones, with approximately 94% appearing a single time and 0.95% to 1.5% taken by the ten largest.

Sequencing was done on a sample of naive CD8+ T cells sorted from blood. The chain recombines TRBV9 with TRBJ2-3, with D perhaps matching TRBD2 (6 bases). This clonotype originated in a young man in good health. The CDR3 here is CASSVAASVSTDTQYF. The DNA of the CDR3 is TGTGCCAGCAGCGTAGCGGCTAGCGTTAGCACAGATACGCAGTATTTT.